This is a list of T cell receptor beta chains from one sample in a study of tumor-infiltrating lymphocytes in primary liver carcinoma. In TCRdb, the multiplex PCR reads were re-called with MiXCR into one record per CDR3 protein. The repertoire includes 75,000 to 90,000 distinct CDR3 sequences, 65% to 80% of them detected once, and 15% to 20% sits in the top ten. The specimen was liver tumor tissue from sampling region 1. The receptors derive from a man aged 35 to 55 with primary liver carcinoma and hepatitis B virus infection. Each CDR3 is given with its conserved first and last residue. Fields, in order: J gene, V gene, D gene, clone size, CDR3 protein, CDR3 DNA. D genes are given only for firm matches. Not all rows give a size; the values are once, few, many and, for expanded clones, a class.

j_gene: TRBJ2-1
v_gene: TRBV10-2
d_gene: -
abundance: -
CDR3aa: CANSVSGVGHDEQFF
CDR3nt: TGCGCCAACAGTGTGTCCGGTGTCGGGCACGATGAGCAGTTCTTC

j_gene: TRBJ2-7
v_gene: TRBV5-4
d_gene: -
abundance: -
CDR3aa: CATRDFSAYELYF
CDR3nt: TGTGCCACTAGGGACTTCTCAGCCTACGAGCTGTACTTC

j_gene: TRBJ2-7
v_gene: TRBV30
d_gene: -
abundance: -
CDR3aa: CVWSPAYEQYF
CDR3nt: TGTGTCTGGAGTCCGGCTTACGAGCAGTACTTC

j_gene: TRBJ2-7
v_gene: TRBV29-1
d_gene: TRBD2
abundance: -
CDR3aa: CSVELQREGLYEQYF
CDR3nt: TGCAGCGTTGAGTTGCAGCGGGAGGGCCTTTACGAACAGTACTTC

j_gene: TRBJ2-2
v_gene: TRBV6-1
d_gene: TRBD2
abundance: -
CDR3aa: CASNSHQRDSVELFF
CDR3nt: TGTGCCAGCAATTCCCACCAGCGGGACTCCGTGGAGCTGTTTTTT

j_gene: TRBJ1-4
v_gene: TRBV29-1
d_gene: -
abundance: once
CDR3aa: CSVESGNEKLFF
CDR3nt: TGCAGCGTTGAAAGTGGGAATGAAAAACTGTTTTTT

j_gene: TRBJ2-5
v_gene: TRBV6-6
d_gene: -
abundance: many
CDR3aa: CASSVTSRETQYF
CDR3nt: TGTGCCAGCAGCGTGACTAGTCGAGAGACCCAGTACTTC

j_gene: TRBJ2-3
v_gene: TRBV7-9
d_gene: -
abundance: -
CDR3aa: CASSLRVGIDTQYF
CDR3nt: TGTGCCAGCAGTTTGAGGGTGGGCATAGATACGCAGTATTTT

j_gene: TRBJ1-5
v_gene: TRBV6-6
d_gene: -
abundance: many
CDR3aa: CASSSGSGSQPQHF
CDR3nt: TGTGCCAGCAGTTCCGGGTCCGGGTCTCAGCCCCAGCATTTT

j_gene: TRBJ1-1
v_gene: TRBV7-8
d_gene: -
abundance: many
CDR3aa: CASSLGGRVNTEAFF
CDR3nt: TGTGCCAGCAGCTTAGGGGGGAGGGTGAACACTGAAGCTTTCTTT

j_gene: TRBJ2-7
v_gene: TRBV13
d_gene: -
abundance: -
CDR3aa: CTSSRWVREQYF
CDR3nt: TGTACCAGCAGCCGCTGGGTGCGCGAGCAGTACTTC

j_gene: TRBJ2-2
v_gene: TRBV5-4
d_gene: -
abundance: many
CDR3aa: CASSFAGAGTGELFF
CDR3nt: TGTGCCAGCAGCTTCGCGGGGGCGGGAACCGGGGAGCTGTTTTTT

j_gene: TRBJ2-1
v_gene: TRBV29-1
d_gene: TRBD2
abundance: many
CDR3aa: CSLTRGRTPGNEQFF
CDR3nt: TGCAGCCTGACACGCGGGAGAACCCCGGGGAATGAGCAGTTCTTC

j_gene: TRBJ2-3
v_gene: TRBV6-1
d_gene: TRBD2
abundance: -
CDR3aa: CASSELAGETDTQCF
CDR3nt: TGTGCCAGCAGTGAACTAGCGGGAGAGACAGATACGCAATGTTTT

j_gene: TRBJ1-1
v_gene: TRBV12-5
d_gene: TRBD1
abundance: -
CDR3aa: CASGVGQGEAFF
CDR3nt: TGTGCCAGTGGTGTAGGACAGGGCGAGGCTTTCTTT

j_gene: TRBJ2-7
v_gene: TRBV4-2
d_gene: -
abundance: once
CDR3aa: CTSSQDISLYEQYF
CDR3nt: TGTACCAGCAGCCAAGATATCAGTCTCTACGAGCAGTATTTC

j_gene: TRBJ2-7
v_gene: TRBV11-2
d_gene: -
abundance: few
CDR3aa: CASSSAHGDEQYF
CDR3nt: TGTGCCAGTAGCTCTGCACATGGGGACGAGCAGTACTTC

j_gene: TRBJ2-7
v_gene: TRBV29-1
d_gene: TRBD1
abundance: once
CDR3aa: CSAQGQGTSYEQYF
CDR3nt: TGCAGTGCCCAAGGACAGGGGACTTCCTACGAGCAGTACTTC

j_gene: TRBJ2-5
v_gene: TRBV14
d_gene: -
abundance: many
CDR3aa: CASSQEGKTSQYF
CDR3nt: TGTGCCAGCAGCCAAGAAGGGAAAACATCTCAGTACTTC

j_gene: TRBJ1-2
v_gene: TRBV30
d_gene: -
abundance: -
CDR3aa: CAWSLQGWDYGYTF
CDR3nt: TGTGCCTGGAGCCTACAGGGTTGGGACTATGGCTACACCTTC

j_gene: TRBJ2-1
v_gene: TRBV6-5
d_gene: TRBD1
abundance: -
CDR3aa: CASSTSGTGVSYNEQFF
CDR3nt: TGTGCCAGCAGTACGTCCGGGACAGGGGTTTCCTACAATGAGCAGTTCTTC

j_gene: TRBJ1-1
v_gene: TRBV11-3
d_gene: -
abundance: few
CDR3aa: CASSLYGVNTEAFF
CDR3nt: TGTGCAAGCAGCTTGTACGGTGTAAACACTGAAGCTTTCTTT

j_gene: TRBJ1-3
v_gene: TRBV6-5
d_gene: -
abundance: -
CDR3aa: CASTSLRAAGNTIYF
CDR3nt: TGTGCCAGCACTTCACTCCGGGCAGCTGGAAACACCATATATTTT

j_gene: TRBJ1-2
v_gene: TRBV12-3/TRBV12-4
d_gene: TRBD1
abundance: -
CDR3aa: CASNPEKDRPSICTF
CDR3nt: TGTGCCAGCAACCCGGAGAAGGACAGGCCGTCAATCTGCACCTTC

j_gene: TRBJ2-7
v_gene: TRBV29-1
d_gene: -
abundance: -
CDR3aa: CSARFGYEQCF
CDR3nt: TGCAGCGCTAGATTTGGTTACGAGCAGTGCTTC

j_gene: TRBJ2-1
v_gene: TRBV11-2
d_gene: TRBD2
abundance: -
CDR3aa: CASSLAGPGNEQFF
CDR3nt: TGTGCCAGCAGTTTAGCGGGCCCTGGTAATGAACAGTTCTTC

j_gene: TRBJ2-3
v_gene: TRBV11-2
d_gene: -
abundance: -
CDR3aa: CAGGAWEPADTQLF
CDR3nt: TGTGCCGGAGGGGCATGGGAGCCCGCAGATACGCAGCTTTTT

j_gene: TRBJ2-2
v_gene: TRBV11-2
d_gene: -
abundance: -
CDR3aa: CANSSRQTLNTGELFF
CDR3nt: TGTGCCAACAGCTCCAGACAGACTTTGAACACCGGGGAGCTGTTTTTT

j_gene: TRBJ1-5
v_gene: TRBV6-2/TRBV6-3
d_gene: TRBD1
abundance: -
CDR3aa: CASRWTGTNQPQHF
CDR3nt: TGTGCCAGCAGATGGACAGGAACCAATCAGCCCCAACATTTT

j_gene: TRBJ1-6
v_gene: TRBV6-5
d_gene: -
abundance: -
CDR3aa: CAGSYSRIPSGAYNSPLYF
CDR3nt: TGTGCCGGCAGTTACTCGCGGATCCCCAGCGGGGCCTATAATTCACCCCTCTACTTT

j_gene: TRBJ2-5
v_gene: TRBV15
d_gene: -
abundance: few
CDR3aa: CATSRDLRSQYF
CDR3nt: TGTGCCACCAGCAGAGATCTGAGGTCCCAGTACTTC